These T cell receptor beta chains were read from a single sample in a study of CD8+ T cells in alopecia areata. Using immunoSEQ multiplex PCR, the repertoire was profiled, and TCRdb retains in-frame clones only, with some absent. The sample yields 150,000 or so clones, around 64% seen once. The sample here was CD8+ T cells sorted from blood, taken at week 0. The receptors come from a human donor with alopecia areata. Each CDR3 is given with its conserved first and last residue. The D gene is left open where the match is weak. Part of the rows lack a size; the others show once, few, many or a class for expanded clones.

cdr3_nt cdr3_aa j_call clone_size d_call v_call
TGTGCCTGGAGTGCCGCCACTGAGCAGTTCTTC CAWSAATEQFF TRBJ2-1 - - TRBV30
TGTGCCAGCAGTCCTCGGGACAGCAATCAGCCCCAGCATTTT CASSPRDSNQPQHF TRBJ1-5 - - TRBV27
TGTGCCAGCAGCGCGAGTTTCTCTGGGGCCAACGTCCTGACTTTC CASSASFSGANVLTF TRBJ2-6 - - TRBV7-9
TGTGCCAGCAGTGACCGGGGGCTTCAGCCCCAGCATTTT CASSDRGLQPQHF TRBJ1-5 - - TRBV6-1
TGTGCCAGCAGTGTACCACATCCCTTAGCCAAAAACATTCAGTACTTC CASSVPHPLAKNIQYF TRBJ2-4 - - TRBV6-1
TGCGCCAGCAGCTTGGATGCAGCTACCTATGGCTACACCTTC CASSLDAATYGYTF TRBJ1-2 - - TRBV5-1
TGTGCCAGCAGCTCCGACCGGAGCTCCTACAATGAGCAGTTCTTC CASSSDRSSYNEQFF TRBJ2-1 few - TRBV7-2
TGCGCCAGCAGCTTGCATGGCGCCGGGGAGCTGTTTTTT CASSLHGAGELFF TRBJ2-2 few - TRBV5-1
TGTGCCAGCAGAGTTACAGATACGCAGTATTTT CASRVTDTQYF TRBJ2-3 - - TRBV27
TGTGCCAGCAGTTCCGACAGGGTTTATGGCTACACCTTC CASSSDRVYGYTF TRBJ1-2 - TRBD1 TRBV6-5
TGTGCCAGCAGCAGCCACGGGACCTCCGAAGAGACCCAGTACTTC CASSSHGTSEETQYF TRBJ2-5 once - TRBV5-6
TGTGCCACCAGCGGCAGCCCCAATGAGCAGTTCTTC CATSGSPNEQFF TRBJ2-1 - - TRBV15
TGTGCCAGCAGTGAGGGACTAGCGGGGGCGGGGGAAGAGACCCAGTACTTC CASSEGLAGAGEETQYF TRBJ2-5 - TRBD2 TRBV27
TGCAGCGTTGAAGATGAAGGGGGCGCGTACGAGCAGTACTTC CSVEDEGGAYEQYF TRBJ2-7 - TRBD1 TRBV29-1
TGTGCCAGCAGCGTCTGGGGGGATTCACCCCTCCACTTT CASSVWGDSPLHF TRBJ1-6 - - TRBV9
TGCGCCAGCAGCACCCCGACAGGGGGGGCCACTGAAGCTTTCTTT CASSTPTGGATEAFF TRBJ1-1 - TRBD1 TRBV5-1
TGTGCCAGCAGTGAATCTAGCGGGAAAATCTACACAGATACGCAGTATTTT CASSESSGKIYTDTQYF TRBJ2-3 few TRBD2 TRBV2
TGTGCCAGCAGTGAAGGCAGATTCTATGGCTACACCTTC CASSEGRFYGYTF TRBJ1-2 - - TRBV2
TGCAGCGCCGGGGACAGGGAGAACTATGGCTACACCTTC CSAGDRENYGYTF TRBJ1-2 - TRBD1 TRBV29-1
TGCGCCAGCAGCTTGGGGGCAGGCATCATTCACTATGGCTACACCTTC CASSLGAGIIHYGYTF TRBJ1-2 - - TRBV5-1
TGCAGCGTCGGACAGGATTACAATCAGCCCCAGCATTTT CSVGQDYNQPQHF TRBJ1-5 - TRBD1 TRBV29-1
TGTGCCAGCAGCTTAGGGACAGGGGCGCTCGAGCAGTACTTC CASSLGTGALEQYF TRBJ2-7 - TRBD1 TRBV13
TGTGCCAGCAGCTTAGCCCCAAGCCAGCCCCAGCATTTT CASSLAPSQPQHF TRBJ1-5 - - TRBV7-2
TGTGCCAGCAGTTTAGCGGGGGCCCCAGATACGCAGTATTTT CASSLAGAPDTQYF TRBJ2-3 - - TRBV27
TGTGCCAGCAGCCCGGGGGACAGGGAAGTAGACGAGCAGTACTTC CASSPGDREVDEQYF TRBJ2-7 - TRBD1 TRBV4-2
TGCGCCAGCAGCTTGCGCCAGTATGACAATGAGCAGTTCTTC CASSLRQYDNEQFF TRBJ2-1 few - TRBV5-1
TGTGCCAGCAGCTCTGGACAGGCCAGGGAGACCCAGTACTTC CASSSGQARETQYF TRBJ2-5 once TRBD1 TRBV7-9
TGTGCCAGCAGCGCGACTAGCGGGGGATTAGATACGCAGTATTTT CASSATSGGLDTQYF TRBJ2-3 - TRBD2 TRBV14
TGCGCCAGCAGCCACATGTGGGATTTCACTCGTTCTGGAAACACCATATATTTT CASSHMWDFTRSGNTIYF TRBJ1-3 once - TRBV4-1
TGTGCCAGCAGCTCACCGGGACAGGGTGGAACTGAAGCTTTCTTT CASSSPGQGGTEAFF TRBJ1-1 - TRBD1 TRBV13
TGCGCCAGCAGCCAAGTTGATGGGTCGGGGGGTTACAATGAGCAGTTCTTC CASSQVDGSGGYNEQFF TRBJ2-1 - TRBD2 TRBV4-1
TGCAGCGTCAGCGGGACAGACCAAAACATTCAGTACTTC CSVSGTDQNIQYF TRBJ2-4 - - TRBV29-1
TGTGCCTGGGATACTACCTCCTACAATGAGCAGTTCTTC CAWDTTSYNEQFF TRBJ2-1 - - TRBV30
TGTGCCAGCAGCTTAGATGGACTGACCAATTCACCCCTCCACTTT CASSLDGLTNSPLHF TRBJ1-6 - - TRBV7-9
TGTGCCAGCAGTTGGGGGGCTAACACTGAAGCTTTCTTT CASSWGANTEAFF TRBJ1-1 - - TRBV27
TGTGCCAGCAGCCAAGGCAGGGGGTACCACGAGCAGTACTTC CASSQGRGYHEQYF TRBJ2-7 - TRBD1 TRBV13
TGTGCCAGCAGTTTAGGGGTCAACTACGAGCAGTACTTC CASSLGVNYEQYF TRBJ2-7 - - TRBV27
TGTGCCAGCAGTGCGACAGGGGTGGACTACGAGCAGTACTTC CASSATGVDYEQYF TRBJ2-7 - TRBD1 TRBV6-5
TGTGCCAGCAGCTCGACAGGATCGGATGGAGAGACCCAGTACTTC CASSSTGSDGETQYF TRBJ2-5 - - TRBV5-5
TGTGCCAGCAGTTACGAAACAGAAGAGACCCAGTACTTC CASSYETEETQYF TRBJ2-5 - - TRBV6-5
TGTGCCAGCAGTGAAACAGCGGCGGACACTGAAGCTTTCTTT CASSETAADTEAFF TRBJ1-1 few - TRBV2
TGCAGCGCCCGTTCCAGGGGGCAAGGTTCCTACGAGCAGTACTTC CSARSRGQGSYEQYF TRBJ2-7 - TRBD1 TRBV29-1
TGTGCCAGCTCAGCAGGGTTCGCCGGGGAGCTGTTTTTT CASSAGFAGELFF TRBJ2-2 - - TRBV11-3
TGTGCCTGCCTAGACCCGAGTGGAGGAGTGACCCAGTACTTC CACLDPSGGVTQYF TRBJ2-5 - - TRBV30
TGTGCCAGCAGTCCCTTTGGGGAGGGTTTCCACGAGCAGTACTTC CASSPFGEGFHEQYF TRBJ2-7 - TRBD2 TRBV2
TGTGCCAGCAGCTCAATTAGGACAGGGAGGGTGAACACTGAAGCTTTCTTT CASSSIRTGRVNTEAFF TRBJ1-1 - TRBD1 TRBV7-2
TGTGCCAGCAGTTTTCGTTGGGGGCCGAACACCGGGGAGCTGTTTTTT CASSFRWGPNTGELFF TRBJ2-2 - - TRBV27
TGTGCCAGCGGACAGGGGGTCCAGCCCCAGCATTTT CASGQGVQPQHF TRBJ1-5 - TRBD1 TRBV7-9